The text below deals with one T cell receptor beta chain. Sequencing used immunoSEQ multiplex PCR; TCRdb keeps in-frame clones, though not all of them. The table shows 150,000 to 200,000 clones, with roughly 85% occurring only once. Participants came from fewer than 25 US areas, aged roughly 18 to 95 years. The data were taken from a study of blood T cell repertoires in COVID-19. At the level of the study: The United States, Italy and Spain supplied acute and convalescent COVID-19 samples. T cells, B-cell-depleted T cells, or PBMCs provided the cDNA or gDNA that served as material.

Sequencing was performed on PBMCs or T cells enriched from blood (not recorded which). The sequence derives from a woman aged 18-30 years who had recovered from COVID-19.

This chain's CDR3 is CASSLELGTSGTKGTDTQYF. In DNA form, the CDR3 reads TGTGCCAGCAGCTTAGAACTCGGGACTAGCGGGACGAAGGGTACAGATACGCAGTATTTT. This chain joins TRBV11-3 and TRBJ2-3; 13 positions agree with TRBD2. V lost 0 bases to trimming and J lost 3 bases; unmatched junction nucleotides: 12. The CDR3 covers 20 residues. Germline CDR1 SGHNT, CDR2 YENEEA.